The 4 T cell receptor beta chains presented below share a single source sample, sequenced in a study of blood T cell repertoires in COVID-19. Only in-frame clones appear in the TCRdb table, and some are missing; sequencing was by immunoSEQ multiplex PCR. The sample records 200,000 to 250,000 clones, 88% being singletons. Sequencing was done on a sample of peripheral blood. The receptors come from an older woman with acute or convalescent COVID-19.

The chain recombines TRBV25-1 with TRBJ1-2; TRBD1 agrees at 7 bases. CDR1 and CDR2 from the germline V gene are MGHDK and SYGVNS. This CDR3 spans 16 amino acids. Trimming at V came to 4 bases and at J to 0 bases, leaving 8 bases not matched to a gene. The CDR3 nucleotides are TGTGCCAGCAGTGGGGGAAACAGGGGCTCTAACTATGGCTACACCTTC. Its protein is CASSGGNRGSNYGYTF.

In its sample, this clone was seen a few times. The V call is TRBV5-1, the J call TRBJ1-6, with D hard to call. Germline V gives CDR1 SGHRS, CDR2 YFSETQ. This CDR3 region has 16 residues. V lost 1 base to trimming and J lost 3 bases, with 11 bases between them. The CDR3, as DNA: TGCGCCAGCAGCTTGAACGGGGTTTACTATAATTCACCCCTCCACTTT. Residues: CASSLNGVYYNSPLHF.

The V gene is TRBV24-1, the J gene TRBJ2-3, with 9 nucleotides matching TRBD2. V dropped 5 bases and J dropped 2; count of bases not matched to a gene: 4. CDR3 length: 15 residues. Per germline, CDR1 KGHDR and CDR2 SFDVKD. CDR3 in DNA: TGTGCCACCAGTGCAGCGGGGGGCCCCACAGATACGCAGTATTTT. This codes for CATSAAGGPTDTQYF.

The chain links TRBV11-3 to TRBJ2-1, with TRBD2 identical over 8 bases. The V gene's germline CDR1 is SGHNT and CDR2 YENEEA. J was trimmed by 7 bases and V by 3 bases; bases with no gene match: 5. The CDR3 is 14 amino acids. The DNA of the CDR3 is TGTGCCAGCAGCTTCAATAGCGGGGATAATGAGCAGTTCTTC. Protein: CASSFNSGDNEQFF.